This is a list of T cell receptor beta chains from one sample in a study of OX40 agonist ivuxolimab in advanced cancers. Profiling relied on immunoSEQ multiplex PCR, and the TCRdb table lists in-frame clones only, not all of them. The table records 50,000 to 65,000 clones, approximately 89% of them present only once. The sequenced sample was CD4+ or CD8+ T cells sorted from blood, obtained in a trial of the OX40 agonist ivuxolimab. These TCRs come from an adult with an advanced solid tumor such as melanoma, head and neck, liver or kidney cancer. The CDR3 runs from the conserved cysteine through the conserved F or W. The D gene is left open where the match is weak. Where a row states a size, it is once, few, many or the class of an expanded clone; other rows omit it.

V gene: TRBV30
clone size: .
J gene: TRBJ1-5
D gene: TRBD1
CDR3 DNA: TGTGCCTGGAGTGGAATAGGACAGGGTCGGGATCAGCCCCAGCATTTT
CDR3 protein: CAWSGIGQGRDQPQHF

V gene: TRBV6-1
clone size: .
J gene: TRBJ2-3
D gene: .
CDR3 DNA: TGTGCCAGCAGTGACCGGCGGCTTTATACGCAGTATTTT
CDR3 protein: CASSDRRLYTQYF

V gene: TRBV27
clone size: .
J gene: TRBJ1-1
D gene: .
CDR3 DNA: TGTGCCAGCAGTTTAGGTCAGGACACTGAAGCTTTCTTT
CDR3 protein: CASSLGQDTEAFF

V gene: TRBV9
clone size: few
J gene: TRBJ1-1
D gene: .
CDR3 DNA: TGTGCCAGCAGCGTAGGAGGCACTGAAGCTTTCTTT
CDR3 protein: CASSVGGTEAFF

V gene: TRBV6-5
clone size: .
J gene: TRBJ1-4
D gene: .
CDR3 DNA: TGTGCCAGCAGCCCGTTTGGTGAAAAACTGTTTTTT
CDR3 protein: CASSPFGEKLFF

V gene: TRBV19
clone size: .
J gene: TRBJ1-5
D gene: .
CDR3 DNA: TGTGCCAGTAGTATCGGCCTAAATGGGAATCAGCCCCAGCATTTT
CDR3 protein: CASSIGLNGNQPQHF

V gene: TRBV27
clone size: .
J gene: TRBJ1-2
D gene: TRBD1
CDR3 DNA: TGTGCCAGCAGTCCTTCGGACAGGGCCATTAGAGCCTTC
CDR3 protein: CASSPSDRAIRAF

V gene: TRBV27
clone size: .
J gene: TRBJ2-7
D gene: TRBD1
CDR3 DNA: TGTGCCAGCTCCTTAGGCGGGACAGGGAGCGAGCAGTACTTC
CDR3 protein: CASSLGGTGSEQYF

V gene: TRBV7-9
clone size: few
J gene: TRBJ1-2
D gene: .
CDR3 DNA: TGTGCCAGCAGCTTAGTCGGACACCCCAGTAACTATGGCTACACCTTC
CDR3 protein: CASSLVGHPSNYGYTF

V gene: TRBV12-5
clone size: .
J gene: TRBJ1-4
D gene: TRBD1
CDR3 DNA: TGTGCTAGTGGTTTTGTCCGGGACAGGGTCCCCACTAATGAAAAACTGTTTTTT
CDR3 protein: CASGFVRDRVPTNEKLFF

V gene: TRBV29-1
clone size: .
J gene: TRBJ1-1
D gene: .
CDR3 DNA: TGCAGCGTTTGGGGAGCACAAGGGGTTTGGACTGAAGCTTTCTTT
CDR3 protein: CSVWGAQGVWTEAFF

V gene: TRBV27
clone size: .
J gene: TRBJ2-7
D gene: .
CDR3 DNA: TGTGCCAGCAGTTCGGGACTGACCCCCTACGAGCAGTACTTC
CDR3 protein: CASSSGLTPYEQYF

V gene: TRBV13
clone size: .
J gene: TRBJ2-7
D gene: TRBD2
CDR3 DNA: TGTGCCAGCAGCTTATCCGGGACTAGCGGAGCCTACGAGCAGTACTTC
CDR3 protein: CASSLSGTSGAYEQYF

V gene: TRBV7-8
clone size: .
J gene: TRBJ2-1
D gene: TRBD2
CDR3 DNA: TGTGCCAGCAGCTTGTGGGGAGGGGCCTACAATGAGCAGTTCTTC
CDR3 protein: CASSLWGGAYNEQFF

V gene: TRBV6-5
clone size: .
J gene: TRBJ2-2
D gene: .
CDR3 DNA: TGTGCCAGCAGTTATGGCGAATGGAACACCGGGGAGCTGTTTTTT
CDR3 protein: CASSYGEWNTGELFF

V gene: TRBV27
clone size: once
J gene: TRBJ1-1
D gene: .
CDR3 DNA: TGTGCCAGCAGTTCCCTAGGGGGGGGGAACACTGAAGCTTTCTTT
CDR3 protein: CASSSLGGGNTEAFF

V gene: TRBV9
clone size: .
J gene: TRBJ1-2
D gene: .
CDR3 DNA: TGTGCCAGCACCGCGTTATCGAGGGAGGAGAACTATGGCTACACCTTC
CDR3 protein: CASTALSREENYGYTF

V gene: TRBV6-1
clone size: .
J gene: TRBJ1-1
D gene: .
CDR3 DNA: TGTGCCAGCAGTGAGTACGGGGGGGGGTCTGAAGCTTTCTTT
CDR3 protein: CASSEYGGGSEAFF

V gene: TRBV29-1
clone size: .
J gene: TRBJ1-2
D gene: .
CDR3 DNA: TGCAGCGCCACGACGGGGGGCGGTGGCTACACCTTC
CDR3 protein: CSATTGGGGYTF

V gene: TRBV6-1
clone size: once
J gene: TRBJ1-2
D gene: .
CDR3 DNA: TGTGCCAGCCGTGAGGGGGAGAGCTATGGCTACACCTTC
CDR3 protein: CASREGESYGYTF

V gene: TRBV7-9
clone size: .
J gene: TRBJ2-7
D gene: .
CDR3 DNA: TGTGCCAGCAGCGCTCCGTTCTCCTACGAGCAGTACTTC
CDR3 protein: CASSAPFSYEQYF

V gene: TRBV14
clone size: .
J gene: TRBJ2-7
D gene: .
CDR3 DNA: TGTGCCAGCAGCCGAGGGAAGGGGACCCACGAGCAGTACTTC
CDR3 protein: CASSRGKGTHEQYF

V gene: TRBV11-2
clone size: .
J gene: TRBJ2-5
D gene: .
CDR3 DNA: TGTGCCAGCAGCTTTAACTCCGGGACGGTCCAAGAGACCCAGTACTTC
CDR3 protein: CASSFNSGTVQETQYF

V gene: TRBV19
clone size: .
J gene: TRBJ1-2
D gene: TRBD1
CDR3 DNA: TGTGCCAGTCACAATGGGGACAGTCCTAACTATGGCTACACCTTC
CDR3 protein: CASHNGDSPNYGYTF

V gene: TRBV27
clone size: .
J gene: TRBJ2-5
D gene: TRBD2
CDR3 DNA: TGTGCCAGCAGGTCCCTAGCGGGGGTATGGGAGACCCAGTACTTC
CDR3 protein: CASRSLAGVWETQYF